This TCR beta chain was captured by sequencing in a study of T cell responses to AZD1222 COVID-19 vaccine (dated by TCRdb to the early 2020s). At the level of the whole study: A total of 230 to 250 trial participants underwent TCR sequencing, of whom 200 to 220 received two doses of AZD1222 and about 25 received two doses of the MenACWY control vaccine. Trial participants were enrolled by age into 18-55, 56-69 and 70-plus year subgroups, with approximately 160, 26 and 62 TCR-sequenced participants respectively.

A note on this clone: Which antigen it targets is not known. It has no much larger one-base neighbor in the sample; base qualities were not kept.

The CDR3 regions of human TCRbeta chains were analyzed by immunosequencing. The source study handled its data this way. Repertoire TCRs were checked for matches against a reference library of SARS-CoV-2-specific TCRs that had been generated using the MIRA antigen-specificity platform. Breadth meant the fraction of unique TCRs that were SARS-CoV-2-associated, whereas depth meant the fraction of total T cells that were SARS-CoV-2-associated. Using the MIRA data, each spike-specific TCR was mapped to the spike region that the TCR reacts to and placed in a CD4 or CD8 class. Log10-transformed breadth and depth values were compared by one-way ANOVA with Sidak's multiple comparisons tests. Held by TCRdb, this immuneACCESS table contains in-frame sequences only and omits some clones. Under half of the omission traces to an unresolved V gene where checked; the cause of the rest is unknown. V and J calls and clone size come straight from that table; D and trimming were deduced from the DNA. The sample table lists approximately 50,000 clones, more than 80% of them with a count of one. The ten biggest clones cover 15% to 20% of the sample.

The time point label, as the study defines it: baseline before first vaccination. The treatment or condition label, as the study defines it: meningococcal conjugate vaccine given as trial control. Vaccinee samples came from UK trials COV001 and COV002, including a single-blind randomized controlled phase 2/3 trial of AZD1222 (ChAdOx1 nCoV-19) in healthy adults. For TCRbeta chain sequencing, PBMC samples were collected from trial participants at day 0 and at day 28 after the second dose. Overall results and qualifications from the work: CD4 TCRs associated with the vaccine covered the entire spike protein, and the dominant responses were in regions 160-218 and 743-854. Because no samples from the day 14 peak response were available, repertoires could be characterized only after the peak T cell response. Most participants were white British and females outnumbered males, and the authors suggested that clonal diversity may have been underestimated. Spike-specific TCR breadth and depth rose significantly after two AZD1222 doses compared with day 0 and with MenACWY recipients. Nearly half of unique spike-specific TCRs reportedly recognized epitopes outside regions mutated in the B.1.351 and B.1.1.7 variants. Conclusions about previously exposed vaccinees were limited because only 5 or 6 AZD1222 recipients were SARS-CoV-2 seropositive at baseline. The 56-69-year group was small, and its depth increase did not reach significance, likely because of low power.

The sample consisted of peripheral blood, taken on day 0 of MenACWY control vaccination. The sequence derives from an adult in good health.

The base sequence is TGCGCCAGCAGTGAGGCTAGCGCGACCTACGAGCAGTACTTC. Its translation is CASSEASATYEQYF. Here the chain combines TRBV10-2 and TRBJ2-7; the D gene is possibly TRBD2, with 6 bases matching. Including the terminal cysteine and phenylalanine, the CDR3 comprises 14 residues. Here the CDR3 DNA is all that survives: 42 bases in frame from base 1. CDR1 and CDR2, per the germline V gene, are WSHSY and SAAADI. V is clipped by 2 bases and J by 2 bases, and the sequence between their germline boundaries is 10 bases long.